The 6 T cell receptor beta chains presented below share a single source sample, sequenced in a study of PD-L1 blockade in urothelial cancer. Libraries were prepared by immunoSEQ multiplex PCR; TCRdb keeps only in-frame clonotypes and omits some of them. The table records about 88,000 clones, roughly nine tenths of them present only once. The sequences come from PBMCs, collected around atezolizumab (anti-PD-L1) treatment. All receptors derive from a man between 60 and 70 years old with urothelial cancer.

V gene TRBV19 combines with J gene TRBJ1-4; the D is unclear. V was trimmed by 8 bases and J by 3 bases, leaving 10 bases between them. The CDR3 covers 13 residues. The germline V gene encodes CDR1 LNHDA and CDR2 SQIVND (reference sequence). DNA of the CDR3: TGTGCCAGTCGGACTCGGGCTAATGAAAAACTGTTTTTT. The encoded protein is CASRTRANEKLFF.

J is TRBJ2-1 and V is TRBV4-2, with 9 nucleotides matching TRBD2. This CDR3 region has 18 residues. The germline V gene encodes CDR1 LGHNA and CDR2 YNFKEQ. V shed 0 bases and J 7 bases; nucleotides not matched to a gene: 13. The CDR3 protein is CASSQDRVREGSGNEQFF. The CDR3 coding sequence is TGTGCCAGCAGCCAAGATCGGGTGCGGGAGGGCTCGGGGAATGAGCAGTTCTTC.

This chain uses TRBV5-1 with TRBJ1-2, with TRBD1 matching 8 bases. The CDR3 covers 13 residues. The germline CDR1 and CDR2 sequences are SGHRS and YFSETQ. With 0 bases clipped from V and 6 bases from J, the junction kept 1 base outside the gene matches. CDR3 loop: CASSLGTGNGYTF. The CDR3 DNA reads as TGCGCCAGCAGCTTGGGGACAGGGAATGGCTACACCTTC.

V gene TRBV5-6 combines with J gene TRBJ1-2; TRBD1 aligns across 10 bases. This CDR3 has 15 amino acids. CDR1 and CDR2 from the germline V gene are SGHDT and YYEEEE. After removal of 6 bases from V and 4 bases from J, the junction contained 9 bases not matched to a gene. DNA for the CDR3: TGTGCCAGCAACCCCCAAGGACAGGGGGTCTATGGCTACACCTTC. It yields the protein CASNPQGQGVYGYTF.

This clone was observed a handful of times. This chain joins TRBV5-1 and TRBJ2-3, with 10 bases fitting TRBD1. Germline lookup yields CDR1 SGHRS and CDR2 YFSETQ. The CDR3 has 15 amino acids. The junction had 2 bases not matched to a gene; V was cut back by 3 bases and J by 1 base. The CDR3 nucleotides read TGCGCCAGCAGCTCGGGGACAGGGGGCACAGATACGCAGTATTTT. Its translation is CASSSGTGGTDTQYF.

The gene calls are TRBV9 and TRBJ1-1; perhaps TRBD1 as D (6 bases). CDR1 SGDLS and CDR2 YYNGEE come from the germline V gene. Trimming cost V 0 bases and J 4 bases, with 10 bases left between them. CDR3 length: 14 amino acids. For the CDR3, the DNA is TGTGCCAGCAGCGTAGAGGGGGTACTCACTGAAGCTTTCTTT. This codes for CASSVEGVLTEAFF.